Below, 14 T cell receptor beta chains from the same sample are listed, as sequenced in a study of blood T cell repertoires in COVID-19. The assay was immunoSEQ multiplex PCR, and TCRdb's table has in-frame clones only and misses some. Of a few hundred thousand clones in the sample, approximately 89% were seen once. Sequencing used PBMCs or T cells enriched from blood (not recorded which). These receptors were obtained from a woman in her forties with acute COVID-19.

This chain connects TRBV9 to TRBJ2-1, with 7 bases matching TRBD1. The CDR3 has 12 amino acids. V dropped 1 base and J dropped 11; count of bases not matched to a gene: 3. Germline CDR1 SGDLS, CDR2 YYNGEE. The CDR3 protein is CASSVSRGQQFF. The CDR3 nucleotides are TGTGCCAGCAGCGTAAGTAGGGGGCAGCAGTTCTTC.

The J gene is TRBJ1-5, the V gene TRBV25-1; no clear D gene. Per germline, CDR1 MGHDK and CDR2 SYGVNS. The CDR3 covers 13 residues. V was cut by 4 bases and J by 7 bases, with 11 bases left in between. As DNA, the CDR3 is TGTGCCAGCAGTGGTATCGGAGGCCAGCCCCAGCATTTT. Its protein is CASSGIGGQPQHF.

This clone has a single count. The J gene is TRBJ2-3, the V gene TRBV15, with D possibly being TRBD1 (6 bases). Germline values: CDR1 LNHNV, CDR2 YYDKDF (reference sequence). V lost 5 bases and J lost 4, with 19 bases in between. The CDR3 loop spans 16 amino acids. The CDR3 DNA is TGTGCCACCAGCGCGTCCAAATCCAGGGGAGCAGATACGCAGTATTTT. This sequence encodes CATSASKSRGADTQYF.

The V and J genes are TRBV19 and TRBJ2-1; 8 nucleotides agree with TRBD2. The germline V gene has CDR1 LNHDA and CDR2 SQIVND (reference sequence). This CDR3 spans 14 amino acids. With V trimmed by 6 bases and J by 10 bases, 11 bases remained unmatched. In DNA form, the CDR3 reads TGTGCCAGTAGAATCGACGGGACGGGGGGGGAGCAGTTCTTC. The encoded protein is CASRIDGTGGEQFF.

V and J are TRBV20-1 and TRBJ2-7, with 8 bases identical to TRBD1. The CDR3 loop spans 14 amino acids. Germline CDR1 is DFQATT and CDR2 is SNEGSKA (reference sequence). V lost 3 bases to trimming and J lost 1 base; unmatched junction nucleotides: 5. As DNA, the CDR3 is TGCAGTGCTAGTCCAAACAGGGGGTCCTACGAGCAGTACTTC. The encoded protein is CSASPNRGSYEQYF.

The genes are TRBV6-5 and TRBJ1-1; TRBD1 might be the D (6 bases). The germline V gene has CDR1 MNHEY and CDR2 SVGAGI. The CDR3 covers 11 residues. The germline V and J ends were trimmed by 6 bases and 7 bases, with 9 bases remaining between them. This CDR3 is CASRQQGEAFF. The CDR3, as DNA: TGTGCCAGCAGACAACAGGGTGAAGCTTTCTTT.

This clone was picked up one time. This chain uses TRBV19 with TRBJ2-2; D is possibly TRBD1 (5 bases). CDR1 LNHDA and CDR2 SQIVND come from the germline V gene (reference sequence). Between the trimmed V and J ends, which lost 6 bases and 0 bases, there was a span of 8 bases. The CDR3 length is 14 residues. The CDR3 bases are TGTGCCAGTAGACCAGGGACGAACACCGGGGAGCTGTTTTTT. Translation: CASRPGTNTGELFF.

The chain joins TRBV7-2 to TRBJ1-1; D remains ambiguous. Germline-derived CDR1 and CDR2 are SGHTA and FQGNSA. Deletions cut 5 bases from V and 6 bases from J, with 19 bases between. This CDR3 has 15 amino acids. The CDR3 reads CASSPGGSSGAEAFF. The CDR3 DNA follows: TGTGCCAGCAGCCCCGGAGGGTCCTCAGGCGCTGAAGCTTTCTTT.

CDR3 amino acids: CASSYSGTGGYNEQFF. CDR3 bases: TGTGCCAGCAGTTATTCCGGGACAGGGGGTTACAATGAGCAGTTCTTC. V is TRBV6-5 and J is TRBJ2-1; TRBD1 agrees at 11 bases. Per the germline V gene, CDR1 is MNHEY and CDR2 is SVGAGI. The CDR3 totals 16 residues. V trimming: 3 bases; J trimming: 4 bases; junction bases outside the gene matches: 5.

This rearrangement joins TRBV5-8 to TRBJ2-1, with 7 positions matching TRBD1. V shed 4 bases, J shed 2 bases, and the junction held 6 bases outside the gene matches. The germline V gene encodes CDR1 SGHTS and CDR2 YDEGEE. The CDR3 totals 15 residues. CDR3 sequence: CASSERGQAYNEQFF. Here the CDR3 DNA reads TGTGCCAGCAGCGAAAGGGGGCAGGCCTACAATGAGCAGTTCTTC.

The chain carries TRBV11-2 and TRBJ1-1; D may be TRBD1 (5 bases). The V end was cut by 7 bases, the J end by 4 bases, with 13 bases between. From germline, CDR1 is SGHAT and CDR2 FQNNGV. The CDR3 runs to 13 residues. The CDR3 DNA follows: TGTGCCAGCAATCCCTGGGGGGGCACTGAAGCTTTCTTT. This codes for CASNPWGGTEAFF.

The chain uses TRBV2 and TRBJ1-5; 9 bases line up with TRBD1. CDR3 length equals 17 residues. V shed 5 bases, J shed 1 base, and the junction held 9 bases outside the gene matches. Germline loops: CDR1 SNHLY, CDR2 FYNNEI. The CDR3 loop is CASSYRPGTGSNQPQHF. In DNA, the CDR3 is TGTGCCAGCAGTTACCGTCCCGGGACAGGGAGCAATCAGCCCCAGCATTTT.

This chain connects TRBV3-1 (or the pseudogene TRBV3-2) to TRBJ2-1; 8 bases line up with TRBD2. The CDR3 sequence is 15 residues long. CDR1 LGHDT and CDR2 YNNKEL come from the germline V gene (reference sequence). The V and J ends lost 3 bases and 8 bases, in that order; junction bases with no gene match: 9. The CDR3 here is CASSQTGLGADEQFF. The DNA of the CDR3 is TGTGCCAGCAGCCAGACGGGACTAGGTGCGGATGAGCAGTTCTTC.

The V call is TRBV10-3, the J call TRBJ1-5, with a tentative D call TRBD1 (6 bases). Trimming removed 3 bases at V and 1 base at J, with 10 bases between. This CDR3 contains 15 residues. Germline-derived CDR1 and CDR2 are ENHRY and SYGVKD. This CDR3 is CAISDTRGSNQPQHF. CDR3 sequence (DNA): TGTGCCATCAGTGATACGAGGGGGAGCAATCAGCCCCAGCATTTT.